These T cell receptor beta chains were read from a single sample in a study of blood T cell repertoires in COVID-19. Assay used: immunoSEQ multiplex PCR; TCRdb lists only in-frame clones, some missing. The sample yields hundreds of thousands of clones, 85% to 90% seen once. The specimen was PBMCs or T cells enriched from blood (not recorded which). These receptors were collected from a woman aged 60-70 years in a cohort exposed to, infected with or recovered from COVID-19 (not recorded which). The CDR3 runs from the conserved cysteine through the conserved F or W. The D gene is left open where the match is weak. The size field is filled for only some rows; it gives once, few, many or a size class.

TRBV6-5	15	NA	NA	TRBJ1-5	TGTGCCAGCCGCCGGGACAACAATAGCAATCAGCCCCAGCATTTT	CASRRDNNSNQPQHF
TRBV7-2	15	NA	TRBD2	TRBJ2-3	TGTGCCAGCAGCTTTGGTCTAGCGGGCACAGATACGCAGTATTTT	CASSFGLAGTDTQYF
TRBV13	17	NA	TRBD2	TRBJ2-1	TGTGCCAGCAGCTTAAACTCCGGGAGGATCTCCTACAATGAGCAGTTCTTC	CASSLNSGRISYNEQFF
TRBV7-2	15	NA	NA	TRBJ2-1	TGTGCCAGCAGCTTGACGGGGGATTATTACAATGAGCAGTTCTTC	CASSLTGDYYNEQFF
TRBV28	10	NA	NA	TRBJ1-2	TGTGCCAGCAGGTCCGGGGGCTACACCTTC	CASRSGGYTF
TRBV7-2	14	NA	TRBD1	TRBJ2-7	TGTGCCAGCAACCGTCGGCAGGGGGCGGACGAGCAGTACTTC	CASNRRQGADEQYF
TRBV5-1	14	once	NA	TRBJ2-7	TGCGCCAGCAGCTTGGTTAGCGGTTCGGGGGAGCAGTACTTC	CASSLVSGSGEQYF
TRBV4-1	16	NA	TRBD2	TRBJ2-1	TGCGCCAGCAGCGGTACTGCGGCTAGCGGGAAGGATGAGCAGTTCTTC	CASSGTAASGKDEQFF
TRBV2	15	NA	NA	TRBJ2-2	TGTGCCAATCGTGCAGGGTATCCGAACACCGGGGAGCTGTTTTTT	CANRAGYPNTGELFF
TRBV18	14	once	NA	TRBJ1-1	TGTGCCAGCTCACCACCGGGGGGAGGTACTGAAGCTTTCTTT	CASSPPGGGTEAFF
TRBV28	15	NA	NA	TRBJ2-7	TGTGCCAGCAGTTCACCCCGGTCGGTACGGAGCGAGCAGTACTTC	CASSSPRSVRSEQYF
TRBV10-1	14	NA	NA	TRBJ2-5	TGCGCCAGCAGTGAGTCTCGGGGTCAAGAGACCCAGTACTTC	CASSESRGQETQYF
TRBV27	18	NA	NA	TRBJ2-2	TGTGCCAGCAGATACGTTTTCAGGGTAAGCGGGTTCACCGGGGAGCTGTTTTTT	CASRYVFRVSGFTGELFF
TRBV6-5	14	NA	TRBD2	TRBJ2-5	TGTGCCAGCAGTTGGGGGACTACGCAAGAGACCCAGTACTTC	CASSWGTTQETQYF
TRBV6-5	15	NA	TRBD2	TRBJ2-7	TGTGCCAGCAGTTACCAAGCGGGAGCCACCTACGAGCAGTACTTC	CASSYQAGATYEQYF
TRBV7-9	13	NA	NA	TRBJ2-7	TGTGCCAGCAGCCCCAGGGAGGTAGGCGAGCAGTACTTC	CASSPREVGEQYF
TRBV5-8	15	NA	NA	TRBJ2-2	TGTGCCAGCAGCTTGCTACAGGGAAGCACCGGGGAGCTGTTTTTT	CASSLLQGSTGELFF
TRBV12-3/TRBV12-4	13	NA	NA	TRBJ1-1	TGTGCCAGCAGTCCTAGGGCAGGGGCTGAAGCTTTCTTT	CASSPRAGAEAFF
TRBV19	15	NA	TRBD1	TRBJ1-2	TGTGCCAGTTCTAAGTCCGGACAGGGGGCCTACGGCTACACCTTC	CASSKSGQGAYGYTF
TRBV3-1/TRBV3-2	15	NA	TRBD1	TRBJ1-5	TGTGCCAGCAGTCTGACAGGGGGTAGCAATCAGCCCCAGCATTTT	CASSLTGGSNQPQHF
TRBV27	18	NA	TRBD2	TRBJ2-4	TGTGCCAGCAGTGTAGGGACTAGCGGGGGGACTAGCAAAAACATTCAGTACTTC	CASSVGTSGGTSKNIQYF
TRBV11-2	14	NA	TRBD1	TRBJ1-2	TGTGCCAGCAGCTTAAGGACAGGGAACTATGGCTACACCTTC	CASSLRTGNYGYTF
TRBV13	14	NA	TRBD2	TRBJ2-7	TGTGCCAGCAGCTTGACTAGCGGGAGAGGCGAGCAGTACTTC	CASSLTSGRGEQYF
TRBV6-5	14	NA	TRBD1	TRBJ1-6	TGTGCCAGCAGTTTGGACAGGGGAAGATCACCCCTCCACTTT	CASSLDRGRSPLHF
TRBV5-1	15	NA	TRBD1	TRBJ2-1	TGCGCCAGCAGCTTCCGGGACAGGGGGCTTGATGAGCAGTTCTTC	CASSFRDRGLDEQFF
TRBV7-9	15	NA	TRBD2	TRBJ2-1	TGTGCCAGCAGCTTCGTTAGCGGGATGGGCAATGAGCAGTTCTTC	CASSFVSGMGNEQFF
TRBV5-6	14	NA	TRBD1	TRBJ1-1	TGTGCCAGCAGCTTCGGACAGGAGAACACTGAAGCTTTCTTT	CASSFGQENTEAFF
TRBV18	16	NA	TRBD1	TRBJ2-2	TGTGCCAGCTCACCAAAGGGACAGGGATATACCGGGGAGCTGTTTTTT	CASSPKGQGYTGELFF
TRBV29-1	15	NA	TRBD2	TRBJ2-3	TGCAGCGTCCGAAGGGGGACTAGCGGGAGAGATACGCAGTATTTT	CSVRRGTSGRDTQYF
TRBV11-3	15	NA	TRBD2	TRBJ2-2	TGTGCCAGCAGCTTAGTGACGGGAGGGGCCGGGGAGCTGTTTTTT	CASSLVTGGAGELFF
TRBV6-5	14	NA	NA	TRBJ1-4	TGTGCCAGCAGTCGTACAGGATCTAATGAAAAACTGTTTTTT	CASSRTGSNEKLFF
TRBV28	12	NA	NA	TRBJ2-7	TGTGCCAGCAGTTTTCCGGGGTACGAGCAGTACTTC	CASSFPGYEQYF
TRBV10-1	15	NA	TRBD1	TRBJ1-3	TGCGCCAGCAGGCCTCAGGGACAGTCTGGAAACACCATATATTTT	CASRPQGQSGNTIYF
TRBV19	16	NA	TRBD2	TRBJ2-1	TGTGCCAGTGGGTTGGCTAGCGGGAAACTCTACAATGAGCAGTTCTTC	CASGLASGKLYNEQFF
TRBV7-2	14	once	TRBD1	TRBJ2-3	TGTGCCAGCAGCCCGACAGGGGGGACAGATACGCAGTATTTT	CASSPTGGTDTQYF
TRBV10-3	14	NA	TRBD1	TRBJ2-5	TGTGCCATCGGGAACAGGGGACGAGGGGAGACCCAGTACTTC	CAIGNRGRGETQYF
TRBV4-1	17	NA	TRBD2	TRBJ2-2	TGCGCCAGCAGTCTGGTAATCACTAGCGGGACAACCGGGGAGCTGTTTTTT	CASSLVITSGTTGELFF
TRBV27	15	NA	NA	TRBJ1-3	TGTGCCAGCAGTCCCTCCAGGGGATCTGGAAACACCATATATTTT	CASSPSRGSGNTIYF
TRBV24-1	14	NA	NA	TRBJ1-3	TGTGCCACCAGTGAGCCAGGCTCTGGAAACACCATATATTTT	CATSEPGSGNTIYF
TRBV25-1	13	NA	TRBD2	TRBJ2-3	TGTGCCAGCGGGACTAGCGGGAAAAATACGCAGTATTTT	CASGTSGKNTQYF
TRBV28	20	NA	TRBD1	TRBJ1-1	TGTGCCAGCAGTTTATTTTTTAGGGGACAGGCCTGGTATTTGAACACTGAAGCTTTCTTT	CASSLFFRGQAWYLNTEAFF
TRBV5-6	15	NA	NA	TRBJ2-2	TGTGCCAGCAGCTTGGGGGCACAAAACACCGGGGAGCTGTTTTTT	CASSLGAQNTGELFF
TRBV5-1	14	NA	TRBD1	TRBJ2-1	TGCGCCAGCAGCTTGGGGGGACAGAGTAATGAGCAGTTCTTC	CASSLGGQSNEQFF